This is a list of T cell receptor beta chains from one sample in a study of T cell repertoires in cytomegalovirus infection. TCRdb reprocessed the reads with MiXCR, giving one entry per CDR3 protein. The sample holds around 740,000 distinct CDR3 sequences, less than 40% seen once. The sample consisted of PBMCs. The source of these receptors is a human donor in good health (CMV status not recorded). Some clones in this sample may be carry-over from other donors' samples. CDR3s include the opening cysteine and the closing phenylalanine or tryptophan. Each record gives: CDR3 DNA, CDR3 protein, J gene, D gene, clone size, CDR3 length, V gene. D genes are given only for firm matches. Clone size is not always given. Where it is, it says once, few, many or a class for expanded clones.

cdr3_nt: TGTGCCAGCAGCCCCGGGGGTAGGGGGCCGGGTGAAGCTTTCTTT
cdr3_aa: CASSPGGRGPGEAFF
j_call: TRBJ1-1
d_call: TRBD1
clone_size: .
cdr3_length: 15
v_call: TRBV5-5

cdr3_nt: TGTGCCAGTAGTATAGGTCCAAGGCGCACTGAAGCTTTCTTT
cdr3_aa: CASSIGPRRTEAFF
j_call: TRBJ1-1
d_call: .
clone_size: few
cdr3_length: 14
v_call: TRBV19

cdr3_nt: TGTGCCAGCAGGACTCCAGGGGTGGACATTCAGTACTTC
cdr3_aa: CASRTPGVDIQYF
j_call: TRBJ2-4
d_call: .
clone_size: .
cdr3_length: 13
v_call: TRBV6-1

cdr3_nt: TGTGCCAGCAGCTTGTACCTGGACAGGGGGGCCTTAGTAAACGAGCAGTACTTC
cdr3_aa: CASSLYLDRGALVNEQYF
j_call: TRBJ2-7
d_call: TRBD1
clone_size: .
cdr3_length: 18
v_call: TRBV5-6

cdr3_nt: TGTGCCAGCAGCGAGAGGGGGAGCTCAGATACGCAGTATTTT
cdr3_aa: CASSERGSSDTQYF
j_call: TRBJ2-3
d_call: .
clone_size: many
cdr3_length: 14
v_call: TRBV7-2

cdr3_nt: TGTGCCTGGAAAATGGAGGGGGGAACCTACTACGAGCAGTACTTC
cdr3_aa: CAWKMEGGTYYEQYF
j_call: TRBJ2-7
d_call: .
clone_size: few
cdr3_length: 15
v_call: TRBV30

cdr3_nt: TGTGCCAGCAGTTTAGGGAGGAGGGATGGCTACACCTTC
cdr3_aa: CASSLGRRDGYTF
j_call: TRBJ1-2
d_call: .
clone_size: .
cdr3_length: 13
v_call: TRBV12-3/TRBV12-4

cdr3_nt: TGTGCCAGCAGCTCTAAGAAACAGGGGGCAGTGACAGATACGCAGTATTTT
cdr3_aa: CASSSKKQGAVTDTQYF
j_call: TRBJ2-3
d_call: TRBD1
clone_size: .
cdr3_length: 17
v_call: TRBV7-9

cdr3_nt: TGTGCCACCGCAGAGGGGGGACTAGGTAGCAATCAGCCCCAGCATTTT
cdr3_aa: CATAEGGLGSNQPQHF
j_call: TRBJ1-5
d_call: .
clone_size: .
cdr3_length: 16
v_call: TRBV10-3

cdr3_nt: TGTGCCAGCAGTTCGACTAGCGGGAGCCCACCCGATACGCAGTATTTT
cdr3_aa: CASSSTSGSPPDTQYF
j_call: TRBJ2-3
d_call: TRBD2
clone_size: .
cdr3_length: 16
v_call: TRBV27